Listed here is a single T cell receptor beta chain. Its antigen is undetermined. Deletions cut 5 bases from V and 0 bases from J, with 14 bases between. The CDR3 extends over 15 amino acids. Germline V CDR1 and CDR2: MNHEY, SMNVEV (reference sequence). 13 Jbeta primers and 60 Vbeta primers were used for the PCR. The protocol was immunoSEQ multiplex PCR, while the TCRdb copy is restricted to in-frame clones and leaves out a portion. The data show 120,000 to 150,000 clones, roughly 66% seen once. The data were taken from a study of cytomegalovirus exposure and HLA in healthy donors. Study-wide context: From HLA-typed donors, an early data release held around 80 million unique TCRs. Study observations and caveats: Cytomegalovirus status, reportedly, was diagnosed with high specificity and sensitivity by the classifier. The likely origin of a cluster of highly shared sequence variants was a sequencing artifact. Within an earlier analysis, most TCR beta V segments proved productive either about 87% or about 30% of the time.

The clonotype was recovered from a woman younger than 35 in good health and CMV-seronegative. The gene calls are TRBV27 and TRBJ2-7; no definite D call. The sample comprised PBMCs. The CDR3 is CASSIYSGSSYEQYF. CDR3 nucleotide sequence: TGTGCCAGCAGTATTTACTCGGGTAGCTCCTACGAGCAGTACTTC.